The 27 T cell receptor beta chains below come from one sample, sequenced in a study of Ad26.COV2.S vaccination and SARS-CoV-2 variants. Treatment here: approximately 18 received Ad26.COV2.S at low or high dose, single or two shots; several received placebo; per-sample allocation not given. The samples were gathered on day 63 after the first injection of vaccine or placebo. Method: immunoSEQ multiplex PCR; TCRdb's copy keeps in-frame clones and lacks some. Of 350,000 to 500,000 clones listed, 89% are singletons. The sequencing used peripheral blood, collected in a trial of Ad26.COV2.S vaccine versus placebo. Receptors were obtained from a person aged 18-60 years who received the Ad26.COV2.S COVID-19 vaccine or a placebo.

This clone was detected a few times. This chain joins TRBV25-1 and TRBJ1-1; the D is unclear. Germline V gene lookup returns CDR1 MGHDK and CDR2 SYGVNS. The CDR3 runs to 11 residues. V lost 8 bases and J 7 bases, leaving 11 bases between the germline ends. CDR3 DNA sequence: TGTGCCAGCGAGCAGAGGCTTGAAGCTTTCTTT. This codes for CASEQRLEAFF.

The V gene is TRBV19, the J gene TRBJ2-7; unclear D gene. CDR1 and CDR2 from the germline V gene are LNHDA and SQIVND (reference sequence). There are 16 residues in the CDR3. Deletions cut 7 bases from V and 3 bases from J, with 22 bases between. In DNA, the CDR3 is TGTGCCAGTAATCTTCGGTGGGGAACCGGTCACTACGAGCAGTACTTC. Protein sequence: CASNLRWGTGHYEQYF.

The V call is TRBV4-3, the J call TRBJ2-4; D uncertain. CDR1 is LGHNA, CDR2 YSLEER, per germline. The germline V and J ends were trimmed by 5 bases and 5 bases, with 19 bases remaining between them. The CDR3 length is 16 residues. CDR3 residues: CASSSQAPSPENIQYF. The CDR3 DNA follows: TGCGCCAGCAGCTCCCAGGCCCCTTCCCCGGAAAACATTCAGTACTTC.

The chain has TRBV27 and TRBJ2-2, with D possibly being TRBD1 or TRBD2 (6 bases each). This CDR3 spans 16 amino acids. The V gene lost 1 base and the J gene lost 6 bases, with 15 bases spanning the gap. Germline V gene data show CDR1 as MNHEY and CDR2 as SMNVEV (reference sequence). CDR3 bases: TGTGCCAGCAGTTTATTGGGATCCGGGGGCGCCGGGGAGCTGTTTTTT. Amino acid sequence: CASSLLGSGGAGELFF.

The chain employs TRBV30 and TRBJ1-1; D is unresolved. The V gene's germline CDR1 is GTSNPN and CDR2 SVGIG (reference sequence). The length of the CDR3 is 12 residues. V lost 4 bases to trimming and J lost 1 base, with 7 bases between them. The CDR3 nucleotides are TGTGCCTGGACCGACCGGAACACTGAAGCTTTCTTT. It encodes CAWTDRNTEAFF.

This clone was recorded once. V gene TRBV5-6 combines with J gene TRBJ2-7; D perhaps matches TRBD1 (8 bases). V shed 4 bases and J shed 4 bases, with 18 bases lying between them. This CDR3 is 15 amino acids long. Germline CDR1 SGHDT, CDR2 YYEEEE. CDR3: CASSVAHRGGYEQYF. DNA of the CDR3: TGTGCCAGCAGCGTGGCCCACAGGGGGGGGTACGAGCAGTACTTC.

The gene calls are TRBV11-3 and TRBJ2-7; D unclear. Between the trimmed V and J ends, which lost 1 base and 3 bases, there was a span of 7 bases. The CDR3 spans 13 residues. Per germline, CDR1 SGHNT and CDR2 YENEEA. CDR3 coding DNA: TGTGCCAGCAGCTTAGCCGGGCACTACGAGCAGTACGTC. Translation: CASSLAGHYEQYV.

The CDR3 DNA follows: TGCAGTGCTAGTGGGCAGGGAACGGCCAAAAACATTCAGTACTTC. It yields the protein CSASGQGTAKNIQYF. The chain combines TRBV20-1 with TRBJ2-4; a possible D gene is TRBD1 (5 bases). V gave up 3 bases and J gave up 1 base, with 13 bases separating them. CDR3 length: 15 amino acids. Germline V gene sequence: CDR1 DFQATT, CDR2 SNEGSKA (reference sequence).

The chain is built from TRBV15 and TRBJ2-3; 8 positions match TRBD1. The V and J ends lost 4 bases and 2 bases, in that order; junction bases with no gene match: 8. This CDR3 comprises 16 residues. Looked up from germline, CDR1 is LNHNV and CDR2 is YYDKDF (reference sequence). The CDR3 bases are TGTGCCACCAGCACCAGGGGGCCCGATTACACAGATACGCAGTATTTT. It codes for CATSTRGPDYTDTQYF.

The chain uses TRBV4-2 and TRBJ1-2; the D gene is possibly TRBD1 (5 bases). V lost 4 bases to trimming and J lost 7 bases, with 19 bases between them. The CDR3 runs to 15 residues. Germline V gene sequence: CDR1 LGHNA, CDR2 YNFKEQ. The CDR3: CASSREMGEEGGYTF. The CDR3 DNA follows: TGTGCCAGCAGCCGAGAGATGGGGGAGGAAGGTGGCTACACCTTC.

The chain links TRBV5-5 to TRBJ2-1; D perhaps matches TRBD1 (6 bases). Trimming removed 4 bases at V and 0 bases at J, with 11 bases between. This CDR3 is built from 15 residues. The germline gives CDR1 SGHKS, CDR2 YYEKEE (reference sequence). In DNA, the CDR3 is TGTGCCAGCAGCCTGGGACAAAGCTCCTACAATGAGCAGTTCTTC. This translates into CASSLGQSSYNEQFF.

A note on this clone: Other DNA sequences in the sample encode the same CDR3. The gene calls are TRBV28 and TRBJ1-3; maybe TRBD1 (5 bases). CDR1 is MDHEN and CDR2 is SYDVKM in the germline V gene. V was pared by 3 bases and J by 4 bases, with 10 bases between. The CDR3 length is 14 residues. The CDR3 sequence is CASSFGHRGNTIYF. The CDR3 DNA reads TGTGCCAGCAGTTTCGGGCACAGGGGAAACACCATATATTTT.

About this clone itself: This same CDR3 is encoded by further DNA sequences in the sample. The J gene is TRBJ1-3, the V gene TRBV18; D not resolved. The ends were cut back, 2 bases at V and 0 bases at J, with 8 bases in the middle. The CDR3 is 15 amino acids. Germline V lookup: CDR1 KGHSH, CDR2 LQKENI. CDR3 DNA sequence: TGTGCCAGCTCACCAAGGAGGGACTCTGGAAACACCATATATTTT. This encodes CASSPRRDSGNTIYF.

This clone showed up just a few times. The chain carries TRBV6-2 or TRBV6-3 and TRBJ1-2, with 8 bases lining up with TRBD1. V lost 3 bases, J lost 13 bases, and 10 bases stayed unmatched. CDR1 is MNHEY, CDR2 SVGEGT, per germline. CDR3 size: 13 residues. CDR3 DNA: TGTGCCAGCAGTTATATGGACAGGGCGATCTGCACCTTC. This encodes CASSYMDRAICTF.

The chain uses TRBV24-1 and TRBJ2-3, with 8 bases lining up with TRBD2. The germline CDR1 and CDR2 sequences are KGHDR and SFDVKD. This CDR3 has 17 amino acids. The J segment lost 7 bases and the V segment lost 4 bases, leaving 15 bases of the junction unmatched. CDR3 sequence (DNA): TGTGCCACCAGTGACCCCCTGCGTGAGCGGGAGACACATACGCAGTATTTT. This codes for CATSDPLRERETHTQYF.

CDR3 in amino acids: CASSYRGGGRQETQYF. The CDR3 DNA is TGTGCCAGCAGCTATAGGGGCGGGGGCCGGCAAGAGACCCAGTACTTC. The J gene is TRBJ2-5, the V gene TRBV7-2, with TRBD2 as a possible D gene (7 bases). Trimming pared 4 bases from V and 2 bases from J, leaving 17 bases between. Germline assignment: CDR1 SGHTA and CDR2 FQGNSA. This CDR3 is built from 16 residues.

The chain carries TRBV5-3 and TRBJ2-7; D ambiguous. TRBV5-3 is annotated as an ORF whose role is uncertain. This CDR3 contains 13 residues. The V end was cut by 4 bases, the J end by 2 bases, with 10 bases between. The CDR3 sequence: CARSPGATYEQYV. CDR3 in DNA: TGTGCCAGAAGCCCAGGAGCCACCTACGAGCAGTACGTC.

The chain recombines TRBV2 with TRBJ2-4; unclear D gene. The V gene lost 2 bases and the J gene lost 4 bases, with 9 bases spanning the gap. The CDR3 is 14 residues long. CDR1 and CDR2 from the germline V gene are SNHLY and FYNNEI. The CDR3 DNA follows: TGTGCCAGCAGTGAAAGGTCGGGTAAAAACATTCAGTACTTC. It specifies CASSERSGKNIQYF.

This chain joins TRBV19 and TRBJ1-4; D not resolved. The CDR3 is made up of 14 amino acids. The germline gives CDR1 LNHDA, CDR2 SQIVND (reference sequence). Trimming left V 7 bases short and J 8 bases short, with 17 bases between. The CDR3 spells CASKEGPMSEKLFF. The CDR3, as DNA: TGTGCCAGTAAGGAGGGCCCAATGAGCGAAAAACTGTTTTTT.

The rearrangement joins TRBV18 to TRBJ1-1; D gene ambiguous. The germline V gene encodes CDR1 KGHSH and CDR2 LQKENI. The ends were cut back, 3 bases at V and 1 base at J, with 12 bases in the middle. The CDR3 is 15 residues long. The CDR3 is CASSPQKAGNTEAFF. CDR3 coding DNA: TGTGCCAGCTCACCTCAGAAGGCAGGGAACACTGAAGCTTTCTTT.

The chain uses TRBV7-2 and TRBJ2-7, with D perhaps TRBD2 (6 bases). Per the germline V gene, CDR1 is SGHTA and CDR2 is FQGNSA. CDR3 length: 15 residues. The germline V and J ends were trimmed by 2 bases and 6 bases, with 17 bases remaining between them. The CDR3 DNA follows: TGTGCCAGCAGCTTAATCCCCGGGACTCCATCCGAGCAGTACTTC. The encoded protein is CASSLIPGTPSEQYF.

As concerns this clone: The junction shows a germline mismatch at one end, possibly a read error. This sequence joins TRBV7-7 and TRBJ2-3; 8 bases map to TRBD2. The CDR3 contains 14 residues. CDR1 is SSHAT and CDR2 is FNYEAQ in the germline V gene (reference sequence). The CDR3 protein is CASSLSGIGDTQYF. The DNA of the CDR3 is TGTGCTAGCAGCCTTAGCGGGATAGGAGATACGCAGTATTTT.

This clone was counted a single time. The chain uses TRBV7-9 and TRBJ1-1; weak D call: TRBD1 (5 bases). V was shortened by 0 bases and J by 7 bases, with 12 bases between the two germline ends. The CDR3 totals 14 residues. CDR1 is SEHNR, CDR2 FQNEAQ, per germline (reference sequence). In DNA, the CDR3 is TGTGCCAGCAGCTTAGCTAGCATGGGGCTTGAAGCTTTCTTT. Protein sequence: CASSLASMGLEAFF.

CDR3 DNA sequence: TGTGCCAGCACCACTTCGGGGACACAGGGTAGCTACACCTTC. As protein: CASTTSGTQGSYTF. V gene TRBV7-2 combines with J gene TRBJ1-2, with a tentative D call TRBD1 (6 bases). Germline CDR1 SGHTA, CDR2 FQGNSA. V shed 7 bases and J shed 9 bases, with 21 bases lying between them. The CDR3 has 14 amino acids.

The genes are TRBV2 and TRBJ2-5, with 11 nucleotides matching TRBD2. J lost 7 bases, V lost 2 bases, and 9 bases had no gene match. Germline V lookup: CDR1 SNHLY, CDR2 FYNNEI. This CDR3 contains 16 residues. The chain's CDR3 is CASSEQHLAGGGTQYF. The CDR3 DNA is TGTGCCAGCAGTGAACAACACCTAGCGGGAGGTGGGACCCAGTACTTC.

This clone was counted a single time. The rearrangement joins TRBV10-2 to TRBJ1-5; D gene unclear. Germline CDR1 is WSHSY and CDR2 is SAAADI. CDR3 length: 16 amino acids. With 4 bases removed from V and 1 base from J, the gap between germline ends came to 14 bases. CDR3 region: CASSALPRGSNQPQHF. The DNA for the CDR3 is TGCGCCAGCAGTGCTCTACCCCGAGGCAGCAATCAGCCCCAGCATTTT.

The V and J genes are TRBV7-2 and TRBJ1-2; 9 bases map to TRBD1. This CDR3 contains 15 residues. Germline CDR1 and CDR2: SGHTA and FQGNSA. Germline trimming cut 5 bases from V and 2 bases from J; bases unmatched to any gene: 6. This CDR3 is CASSPGGTGNYGYTF. As DNA, the CDR3 is TGTGCCAGCAGCCCAGGAGGGACAGGGAACTATGGCTACACCTTC.